This T cell receptor (beta chain) emerged from a study of vaccination effects on CD4 cells after COVID-19. Concerning this clone: What it binds is unknown.

Using immunoSEQ multiplex PCR, the repertoire was profiled, and TCRdb retains in-frame clones only, with some absent. Of 20,000 to 25,000 clones listed, 60% to 80% are singletons. Study-wide findings and caveats: Healthy vaccinees' vaccine-induced clones included only 1 of 255 cross-reacting with common cold coronaviruses.

Ahead of sequencing, the ViraFEST assay grew antigen-specific CD4+ T cells using viral peptide pools. Following 10 days of culture, CD4+ T cells were isolated. No vaccinee had earlier SARS-CoV-2 infection, and nucleocapsid antibodies were negative. Every well housed some 2 million PBMC, which grew in culture alongside around 11 IU/ml IL-2 and roughly 10 ug/ml peptides. This sample comprised CD4+ T cells from PBMCs cultured with HCoV-NL63 spike peptides, obtained before COVID-19 vaccination. The receptor was isolated from a human donor who received a COVID-19 vaccine.

The CDR3 sequence is CASSQTGDSGANVLTF. The CDR3 nucleotides read TGTGCCAGCTCCCAAACAGGTGACTCTGGGGCCAACGTCCTGACTTTC. V is TRBV18 and J is TRBJ2-6; perhaps TRBD1 as D (5 bases). The CDR3 extends over 16 amino acids. CDR1 and CDR2 (germline): KGHSH, LQKENI. The V gene lost 6 bases and the J gene lost 0 bases, with 12 bases spanning the gap.